The present TCR beta chain was sequenced within a study of blood T cell repertoires in COVID-19. Whole-study context: Sites in the United States, Italy and Spain provided acute and convalescent COVID-19 samples. PBMCs, B-cell-depleted T cells, or T cells provided the cDNA or gDNA that made up the material.

Germline V gene lookup returns CDR1 LNHNV and CDR2 YYDKDF (reference sequence). CDR3 size: 17 residues. The ends were cut back, 0 bases at V and 2 bases at J, with 15 bases in the middle. TCRdb's table, derived via immunoSEQ multiplex PCR, lists solely in-frame clones and lacks some. In the table there are some 70,000 clones, about nine tenths of which are singletons. The sample consisted of peripheral blood. The chain recombines TRBV15 with TRBJ2-3; a weak D match, TRBD1 (5 bases). The TCR originated in a man aged 25 to 40 with acute or convalescent COVID-19. The CDR3 coding sequence is TGTGCCACCAGCAGAGATGGGGCAGTGCATGTCACAGATACGCAGTATTTT. This translates into CATSRDGAVHVTDTQYF. Full variable domain (outside the CDR3, taken from reference TRBV15 and TRBJ2-3): DAMVIQNPRYQVTQFGKPVTLSCSQTLNHNVMYWYQQKSSQAPKLLFHYYDKDFNNEADTPDNFQSRRPNTSFCFLDIRSPGLGDTAMYLCATSRDGAVHVTDTQYFGPGTRLTVL.